These 17 T cell receptor beta chains came from one sample sequenced in a study of vaccination and CD4 T cells after COVID-19. The treatment here: approximately 11-day PBMC culture with coronavirus spike peptide pools or control peptides (ViraFEST assay). No antigen has been assigned to these receptors. Cultured CD4+ T-cell DNA underwent Oncomine TCR Beta short-read sequencing. TCRdb re-derived calls from the PCR reads in MiXCR, one entry per CDR3 protein. The sample contains fewer than 15,000 distinct CDR3 sequences, 74% of which appear only once. The sequences come from CD4+ T cells from blood, cultured in vitro, collected after SARS-CoV-2 vaccination. All receptors derive from a human donor who received a COVID-19 vaccine.

The chain couples TRBV19 to TRBJ1-6; D is unclear. Trimming left V 9 bases short and J 5 bases short, with 14 bases between. The CDR3 has 14 residues. Germline assignment: CDR1 LNHDA and CDR2 SQIVND (reference sequence). The CDR3 coding sequence is TGTGCCAGCCGGCGGGAAACTCATAATTCACCCCTCCACTTT. This gives the protein CASRRETHNSPLHF.

This clonotype qualifies as medium-sized. V is TRBV7-8 and J is TRBJ2-3; 8 nucleotides match TRBD2. The V and J ends lost 1 base and 0 bases, in that order; junction bases with no gene match: 3. In germline, CDR1 is SGHVS, CDR2 FQNEAQ. The CDR3 sequence is 16 residues long. CDR3 in amino acids: CASSLVSGGSTDTQYF. CDR3 coding DNA: TGTGCCAGCAGCTTAGTCAGCGGGGGAAGCACAGATACGCAGTATTTT.

This clonotype occurred once. The genes are TRBV12-3 or TRBV12-4 and TRBJ1-5, with a possible D match to TRBD1 (5 bases). Trimming removed 5 bases at V and 1 base at J, with 12 bases between. This CDR3 is 15 amino acids long. This CDR3 reads CASSGGTISNQPQHF. CDR3 bases: TGTGCCAGCAGTGGAGGGACCATAAGCAATCAGCCCCAGCATTTT.

The V gene is TRBV7-2, the J gene TRBJ1-2; D possibly corresponds to TRBD1 (6 bases). The germline gives CDR1 SGHTA, CDR2 FQGNSA. CDR3 length: 14 amino acids. V lost 1 base, J lost 4 bases, and 10 bases lay in between. CDR3 in DNA: TGTGCCAGCAGCTTAGGGACAGCCAGCTATGGCTACACCTTC. Translation: CASSLGTASYGYTF.

This chain joins TRBV7-9 and TRBJ2-3; a possible D gene is TRBD1 (6 bases). The CDR3 contains 15 residues. V was pared by 2 bases and J by 4 bases, with 13 bases between. CDR1 SEHNR and CDR2 FQNEAQ come from the germline V gene (reference sequence). As DNA, the CDR3 is TGTGCCAGCAGCTTATCTTTCCAGGGGTCAGATACGCAGTATTTT. It encodes CASSLSFQGSDTQYF.

The chain employs TRBV7-3 and TRBJ2-3; TRBD1 is a possible D gene (5 bases). Germline V CDR1 and CDR2: SGHTA, FQGTGA. The ends were cut back, 0 bases at V and 4 bases at J, with 5 bases in the middle. The CDR3 has 13 residues. The chain's CDR3 is CASSLTGPDTQYF. The CDR3 DNA follows: TGTGCCAGCAGCTTAACGGGGCCAGATACGCAGTATTTT.

This clonotype was detected only once. The V gene is TRBV24-1, the J gene TRBJ2-1, with 8 bases that match TRBD1. The CDR3 sequence is 18 residues long. CDR1 and CDR2 (germline): KGHDR, SFDVKD. Trimming cost V 1 base and J 4 bases; bases outside gene matches: 11. The CDR3 here is CATSDLGQGIPSYNEQFF. The CDR3 nucleotides read TGTGCCACCAGTGATTTAGGACAGGGCATCCCTTCTTACAATGAGCAGTTCTTC.

The chain employs TRBV6-1 and TRBJ2-2; D is ambiguous. This CDR3 is 16 amino acids long. V was cut by 1 base and J by 4 bases, with 13 bases left in between. Germline assignment: CDR1 MNHNS and CDR2 SASEGT. CDR3 DNA sequence: TGTGCCAGCAGTGAAGTTTGGGATGCTTTCACCGGGGAGCTGTTTTTT. It encodes CASSEVWDAFTGELFF.

The rearrangement joins TRBV27 to TRBJ2-3; 7 bases line up with TRBD2. The CDR3 contains 16 residues. Germline CDR1 MNHEY, CDR2 SMNVEV (reference sequence). Losses at the gene ends were 3 bases for V and 1 base for J; bases not matched to a gene: 7. This chain's CDR3 is CASSFSGGVGTDTQYF. In DNA, the CDR3 is TGTGCCAGCAGTTTCTCTGGGGGGGTCGGCACAGATACGCAGTATTTT.

V usage is TRBV6-2 or TRBV6-3 and J usage is TRBJ2-7, with TRBD1 matching over 8 bases. The J segment lost 2 bases and the V segment lost 3 bases, leaving 12 bases of the junction unmatched. Looked up from germline, CDR1 is MNHEY and CDR2 is SVGEGT. The length of the CDR3 is 17 residues. The CDR3 sequence: CASSYRSGTGVPYEQYF. In DNA, the CDR3 is TGTGCCAGCAGTTATCGTTCCGGGACAGGCGTACCCTACGAGCAGTACTTC.

This clonotype has a handful of counts. The chain uses TRBV6-1 and TRBJ1-6, with D perhaps matching TRBD1 (6 bases). With 0 bases removed from V and 6 bases from J, the gap between germline ends came to 18 bases. Per germline, CDR1 MNHNS and CDR2 SASEGT. The CDR3 covers 18 residues. Here the CDR3 reads CASSEALQGTPPNSPLHF. In DNA, the CDR3 is TGTGCCAGCAGTGAAGCGCTTCAGGGGACCCCACCTAATTCACCCCTCCACTTT.

This chain connects TRBV28 to TRBJ1-2; D is unclear. Trimming left V 3 bases short and J 4 bases short, with 12 bases between. The CDR3 sequence is 14 residues long. Germline V gene lookup returns CDR1 MDHEN and CDR2 SYDVKM. This CDR3 reads CASSFSGSFYGYTF. Written as DNA, the CDR3 is TGTGCCAGCAGTTTCTCCGGCAGCTTCTATGGCTACACCTTC.

Only a few counts were recorded for this clonotype. V gene TRBV15 combines with J gene TRBJ2-3; a weak D match, TRBD1 (6 bases). Germline V gene sequence: CDR1 LNHNV, CDR2 YYDKDF (reference sequence). The CDR3 totals 13 residues. Between the trimmed V and J ends, which lost 1 base and 4 bases, there was a span of 6 bases. The chain's CDR3 is CATSRGTADTQYF. CDR3 coding DNA: TGTGCCACCAGCAGAGGGACAGCAGATACGCAGTATTTT.

V usage is TRBV6-5 and J usage is TRBJ1-2; possible D gene TRBD1, 6 bases. The CDR3 runs to 15 residues. The germline V gene has CDR1 MNHEY and CDR2 SVGAGI. Trimming took 4 bases from V and 1 from J, leaving 13 bases between them. Here the CDR3 DNA reads TGTGCCAGCAGTTTGCTCAGGGGCAGTAACTATGGCTACACCTTC. Translation gives CASSLLRGSNYGYTF.

This clonotype was detected a few times. The genes are TRBV6-5 and TRBJ1-5; D is undetermined. The CDR3 totals 15 residues. The germline V gene has CDR1 MNHEY and CDR2 SVGAGI. V lost 1 base to trimming and J lost 2 bases, with 9 bases between them. CDR3 region: CASSYLGAGNQPQHF. CDR3 nucleotides: TGTGCCAGCAGTTACTTAGGTGCGGGCAATCAGCCCCAGCATTTT.

CDR3 residues: CASRFYAGDEQYF. CDR3 bases: TGTGCCAGCAGATTCTACGCGGGCGACGAGCAGTACTTC. J is TRBJ2-7 and V is TRBV7-9; D possibly corresponds to TRBD2 (5 bases). The CDR3 sequence is 13 residues long. Germline values: CDR1 SEHNR, CDR2 FQNEAQ (reference sequence). The V gene lost 6 bases and the J gene lost 5 bases, with 14 bases spanning the gap.

V is TRBV19 and J is TRBJ1-2; 8 bases map to TRBD1. Germline lookup yields CDR1 LNHDA and CDR2 SQIVND (reference sequence). The CDR3 is 17 residues long. Losses at the gene ends were 2 bases for V and 0 bases for J; bases not matched to a gene: 8. The CDR3 protein is CASSISLGDRSNYGYTF. The CDR3 nucleotides are TGTGCCAGTAGTATAAGCCTAGGGGACAGGTCTAACTATGGCTACACCTTC.